A selection of T cell receptor beta chains follows, all from one sample in a study of T-cell memory formation after mild COVID-19. MiXCR, run by TCRdb on the 5' RACE reads, gives a single entry per CDR3 protein. The sample records 200,000 to 300,000 distinct CDR3 sequences, 15% being singletons. The sequencing sample was made of PBMCs or a T cell subset sorted from them (not recorded which). All receptors come from an adult woman who had mild COVID-19 (a few samples of this study predate the infection). Cell type and time point are not known. Both conserved end residues are part of each CDR3. The order of the fields is D gene, clone size, V gene, J gene, CDR3 protein, CDR3 DNA. D genes are given only for firm matches. Expanded clones get a size class; other rows say once, few or many, or leave the size out.

D: NA; size: NA; V: TRBV20-1; J: TRBJ1-1; CDR3: CSARDGRRSNTEAFF; DNA: TGCAGTGCTAGAGATGGGCGACGCTCGAACACTGAAGCTTTCTTT
D: NA; size: few; V: TRBV27; J: TRBJ1-2; CDR3: CASSSDGHYGYTF; DNA: TGTGCCAGCAGTAGCGACGGGCACTATGGCTACACCTTC
D: TRBD2; size: NA; V: TRBV6-5; J: TRBJ2-5; CDR3: CATQTSGIKTQYF; DNA: TGTGCCACACAGACTAGCGGGATAAAGACCCAGTACTTC
D: NA; size: NA; V: TRBV29-1; J: TRBJ1-2; CDR3: CSVVVRNYGYTF; DNA: TGCAGCGTTGTTGTCAGGAACTATGGCTACACCTTC
D: TRBD2; size: NA; V: TRBV14; J: TRBJ2-1; CDR3: CASSRSGSVNEQFF; DNA: TGTGCCAGCAGCCGTAGCGGGAGCGTCAATGAGCAGTTCTTC
D: NA; size: NA; V: TRBV5-1; J: TRBJ2-6; CDR3: CASSQTSPGANVLTF; DNA: TGCGCCAGCAGCCAAACTAGCCCTGGGGCCAACGTCCTGACTTTC
D: NA; size: many; V: TRBV5-5; J: TRBJ2-1; CDR3: CASRLRDTNNEQFF; DNA: TGTGCCAGCAGATTACGGGACACTAACAATGAGCAGTTCTTC
D: NA; size: NA; V: TRBV25-1; J: TRBJ1-1; CDR3: CASSVAGTQNTEAFF; DNA: TGTGCCAGCAGTGTCGCCGGGACACAGAACACTGAAGCTTTCTTT
D: TRBD2; size: NA; V: TRBV4-2; J: TRBJ2-3; CDR3: CASSQAPLAGTDTQYF; DNA: TGTGCCAGCAGCCAAGCACCACTAGCGGGCACAGATACGCAGTATTTT
D: NA; size: few; V: TRBV19; J: TRBJ2-4; CDR3: CASSMTNIQYF; DNA: TGTGCCAGTAGTATGACGAACATTCAGTACTTC
D: NA; size: few; V: TRBV19; J: TRBJ1-1; CDR3: CASSISIVGSTEAFF; DNA: TGTGCCAGTAGTATCTCCATAGTCGGTAGTACTGAAGCTTTCTTT
D: NA; size: few; V: TRBV12-3/TRBV12-4; J: TRBJ2-1; CDR3: CASSRAGRVDNEQFF; DNA: TGTGCCAGCAGTCGGGCAGGGCGGGTAGACAATGAGCAGTTCTTC
D: NA; size: few; V: TRBV30; J: TRBJ2-3; CDR3: CAWSGTPPDTQYF; DNA: TGTGCCTGGAGTGGGACCCCCCCAGATACGCAGTATTTT
D: NA; size: NA; V: TRBV6-5; J: TRBJ2-1; CDR3: CASSYSGPVWFF; DNA: TGTGCCAGCAGTTACTCTGGCCCGGTTTGGTTCTTC
D: NA; size: many; V: TRBV5-1; J: TRBJ1-1; CDR3: CASSLSPGNTEAFF; DNA: TGCGCCAGCAGCTTGTCTCCGGGGAACACTGAAGCTTTCTTT
D: TRBD1; size: NA; V: TRBV24-1; J: TRBJ1-5; CDR3: CATSDPRQGGNQPQHF; DNA: TGTGCCACCAGTGATCCCAGACAGGGAGGCAATCAGCCCCAGCATTTT
D: TRBD2; size: NA; V: TRBV20-1; J: TRBJ2-5; CDR3: CSARTGGLAPGTQYF; DNA: TGCAGTGCTAGAACGGGGGGACTAGCCCCCGGGACCCAGTACTTC
D: TRBD1; size: few; V: TRBV18; J: TRBJ1-1; CDR3: CASSPTGEWRTEAFF; DNA: TGTGCCAGCTCACCCACAGGGGAATGGAGGACTGAAGCTTTCTTT
D: NA; size: NA; V: TRBV20-1; J: TRBJ1-2; CDR3: CSARDHGHPNYGYTF; DNA: TGCAGTGCTAGAGATCACGGACACCCTAACTATGGCTACACCTTC
D: TRBD2; size: few; V: TRBV5-1; J: TRBJ2-3; CDR3: CASSLGGLAGQYF; DNA: TGCGCCAGCAGCTTGGGAGGCTTAGCGGGGCAGTATTTT
D: NA; size: NA; V: TRBV9; J: TRBJ2-7; CDR3: CASSGTTGTSSYEQYF; DNA: TGTGCCAGCAGCGGTACCACCGGGACAAGCTCTTACGAGCAGTACTTC
D: NA; size: few; V: TRBV11-3; J: TRBJ2-1; CDR3: CASSPMDWNEQFF; DNA: TGTGCCAGCAGCCCGATGGACTGGAATGAGCAGTTCTTC
D: TRBD1; size: few; V: TRBV5-6; J: TRBJ2-2; CDR3: CASSATGQGAGTGELFF; DNA: TGTGCCAGCAGCGCGACAGGACAGGGGGCAGGGACCGGGGAGCTGTTTTTT
D: NA; size: NA; V: TRBV5-1; J: TRBJ2-7; CDR3: CASSSSDSYEQYF; DNA: TGCGCCAGCAGCTCGAGCGACTCCTACGAGCAGTACTTC
D: TRBD2; size: NA; V: TRBV4-1; J: TRBJ2-7; CDR3: CASSSKRGGLTTSYEQYF; DNA: TGCGCCAGCAGCTCCAAGCGGGGGGGCCTTACAACGAGCTACGAGCAGTACTTC
D: NA; size: NA; V: TRBV7-2; J: TRBJ1-4; CDR3: CASAYSATNEKLFF; DNA: TGTGCCAGCGCCTACAGTGCAACTAATGAAAAACTGTTTTTT
D: NA; size: NA; V: TRBV24-1; J: TRBJ2-2; CDR3: CATSQLNTGELFF; DNA: TGTGCCACCAGCCAGCTGAACACCGGGGAGCTGTTTTTT
D: NA; size: many; V: TRBV7-2; J: TRBJ2-7; CDR3: CASSLVTGDYEQYF; DNA: TGTGCCAGCAGCTTAGTAACGGGAGACTACGAGCAGTACTTC
D: NA; size: few; V: TRBV6-5; J: TRBJ1-2; CDR3: CASTKGELYGYTF; DNA: TGTGCCAGCACCAAGGGAGAGCTCTATGGCTACACCTTC
D: NA; size: few; V: TRBV5-1; J: TRBJ2-1; CDR3: CASSLGRNNEQFF; DNA: TGCGCCAGCAGCTTGGGACGAAACAATGAGCAGTTCTTC
D: TRBD1; size: many; V: TRBV29-1; J: TRBJ2-7; CDR3: CSVALLRDRGGEQYF; DNA: TGCAGCGTTGCTCTCTTGCGGGACAGGGGTGGTGAGCAGTACTTC
D: TRBD2; size: NA; V: TRBV7-2; J: TRBJ2-4; CDR3: CASSLSSGRRDIQYF; DNA: TGTGCCAGCAGCTTATCTAGCGGGAGGAGGGACATTCAGTACTTC
D: NA; size: few; V: TRBV5-6; J: TRBJ1-2; CDR3: CASSRGTNYGYTF; DNA: TGTGCCAGCAGCCGGGGGACTAACTATGGCTACACCTTC
D: TRBD2; size: many; V: TRBV24-1; J: TRBJ2-1; CDR3: CATSETSGRTDEQFF; DNA: TGTGCCACCAGTGAGACTAGCGGGAGGACGGATGAGCAGTTCTTC
D: TRBD1; size: NA; V: TRBV7-2; J: TRBJ2-3; CDR3: CASSLRGDRAEDTQYF; DNA: TGTGCCAGCAGCCTCCGAGGGGACAGGGCCGAAGATACGCAGTATTTT
D: NA; size: few; V: TRBV3-1; J: TRBJ2-4; CDR3: CASSQSGLIQYF; DNA: TGTGCCAGCAGCCAATCCGGCCTTATTCAGTACTTC
D: NA; size: NA; V: TRBV12-3/TRBV12-4; J: TRBJ1-5; CDR3: CASSLTRGAGQPQHF; DNA: TGTGCCAGCAGTTTAACCCGGGGGGCAGGTCAGCCCCAGCATTTT
D: NA; size: NA; V: TRBV20-1; J: TRBJ1-4; CDR3: CSARMPLNEKLFF; DNA: TGCAGTGCTAGAATGCCTCTGAATGAAAAACTGTTTTTT
D: NA; size: NA; V: TRBV27; J: TRBJ1-1; CDR3: CASSFSQWAEAFF; DNA: TGTGCCAGCAGTTTTTCCCAATGGGCTGAAGCTTTCTTT
D: NA; size: NA; V: TRBV28; J: TRBJ2-7; CDR3: CASSSTLEEQYF; DNA: TGTGCCAGCAGTTCGACTTTAGAAGAGCAGTACTTC
D: NA; size: NA; V: TRBV6-1; J: TRBJ1-1; CDR3: CASSEGGVDTEAFF; DNA: TGTGCCAGCAGTGAAGGTGGCGTAGACACTGAAGCTTTCTTT
D: NA; size: NA; V: TRBV12-1; J: TRBJ2-1; CDR3: CASSCNLASGNEQFF; DNA: TGTGCCAGCAGCTGCAACTTAGCGTCTGGGAATGAGCAGTTCTTC
D: NA; size: NA; V: TRBV12-3/TRBV12-4; J: TRBJ1-1; CDR3: CASSLGHLVINTEAFF; DNA: TGTGCCAGCAGTTTAGGACACCTCGTAATCAACACTGAAGCTTTCTTT
D: TRBD1; size: once; V: TRBV20-1; J: TRBJ2-7; CDR3: CSATGTGGYEQYF; DNA: TGCAGTGCCACTGGGACAGGGGGCTACGAGCAGTACTTC
D: NA; size: few; V: TRBV6-5; J: TRBJ1-1; CDR3: CASSYGQKNTEAFF; DNA: TGTGCCAGCAGTTACGGGCAGAAGAACACTGAAGCTTTCTTT
D: NA; size: NA; V: TRBV6-5; J: TRBJ2-3; CDR3: CASSYSRGGGTDTQYF; DNA: TGTGCCAGCAGTTACTCGAGGGGGGGCGGTACAGATACGCAGTATTTT
D: NA; size: many; V: TRBV30; J: TRBJ2-6; CDR3: CAWSPHTSGANVLTF; DNA: TGTGCCTGGAGTCCTCACACCTCTGGGGCCAACGTCCTGACTTTC
D: TRBD2; size: NA; V: TRBV5-1; J: TRBJ2-7; CDR3: CASSPSFLAGGPYEQYF; DNA: TGCGCCAGCAGCCCATCCTTTCTAGCGGGAGGCCCCTACGAGCAGTACTTC
D: TRBD1; size: NA; V: TRBV12-3/TRBV12-4; J: TRBJ2-5; CDR3: CASSFSGQKQETQYF; DNA: TGTGCCAGCAGTTTCTCGGGACAGAAACAAGAGACCCAGTACTTC
D: NA; size: many; V: TRBV4-2; J: TRBJ1-1; CDR3: CASSQEGSWGVGEAFF; DNA: TGTGCCAGCAGCCAAGAGGGGAGCTGGGGGGTAGGAGAAGCTTTCTTT
D: NA; size: few; V: TRBV6-2/TRBV6-3; J: TRBJ2-7; CDR3: CASSAPSGSSYEQYF; DNA: TGTGCCAGCAGTGCCCCCAGCGGAAGCTCCTACGAGCAGTACTTC
D: NA; size: few; V: TRBV4-1; J: TRBJ2-3; CDR3: CASSQGLAGPGTDTQYF; DNA: TGCGCCAGCAGCCAAGGCTTGGCGGGGCCGGGCACAGATACGCAGTATTTT
D: TRBD1; size: NA; V: TRBV5-1; J: TRBJ2-6; CDR3: CASSEKDRGVTGANVLTF; DNA: TGCGCCAGCAGCGAGAAGGACAGGGGGGTAACTGGGGCCAACGTCCTGACTTTC
D: TRBD2; size: few; V: TRBV24-1; J: TRBJ2-1; CDR3: CATSDFAAGAYNEQFF; DNA: TGTGCCACCAGTGATTTCGCGGCGGGAGCATACAATGAGCAGTTCTTC
D: NA; size: many; V: TRBV5-1; J: TRBJ2-7; CDR3: CASSTRAGEQYF; DNA: TGCGCCAGCAGCACCAGGGCTGGGGAGCAGTACTTC
D: TRBD2; size: many; V: TRBV7-2; J: TRBJ2-1; CDR3: CASSQGLAGALGNEQFF; DNA: TGTGCCAGCAGCCAGGGACTAGCGGGAGCCTTGGGCAATGAGCAGTTCTTC
D: NA; size: few; V: TRBV15; J: TRBJ1-6; CDR3: CATSGEPGRSNSPLHF; DNA: TGTGCCACCAGCGGGGAGCCGGGGCGGAGTAATTCACCCCTCCACTTT
D: NA; size: few; V: TRBV4-2; J: TRBJ1-1; CDR3: CASSQAGVNTEAFF; DNA: TGTGCCAGCAGCCAAGCTGGGGTGAACACTGAAGCTTTCTTT
D: NA; size: NA; V: TRBV3-1; J: TRBJ1-6; CDR3: CASSQERQGSPLHF; DNA: TGTGCCAGCAGCCAAGAAAGACAAGGGTCACCCCTCCACTTT
D: NA; size: NA; V: TRBV6-1; J: TRBJ1-5; CDR3: CASSGLTAVSNQPQHF; DNA: TGTGCCAGCAGTGGGTTGACAGCGGTCTCCAATCAGCCCCAGCATTTT